This record covers a single T cell receptor beta chain. This same CDR3 is encoded by further DNA sequences in the sample. The data originate from a study of blood T cell repertoires in COVID-19. Clones were read by immunoSEQ multiplex PCR, and TCRdb kept only the in-frame ones, dropping some. The profile shows 190,000 or so clones, approximately 94% of them singletons. Material: peripheral blood. This receptor was obtained from a man between 25 and 39 years old with COVID-19, enrolled during active disease.

The CDR3 nucleotides are TGTGCCAGCAGCTTAGACAGGGGTACTGAAGCTTTCTTT. It codes for CASSLDRGTEAFF. The chain links TRBV11-2 to TRBJ1-1; the D gene is possibly TRBD1 (6 bases). The V and J ends lost 0 bases and 5 bases respectively, with 7 bases between them. The CDR3 contains 13 residues. CDR1 and CDR2 from the germline V gene are SGHAT and FQNNGV.